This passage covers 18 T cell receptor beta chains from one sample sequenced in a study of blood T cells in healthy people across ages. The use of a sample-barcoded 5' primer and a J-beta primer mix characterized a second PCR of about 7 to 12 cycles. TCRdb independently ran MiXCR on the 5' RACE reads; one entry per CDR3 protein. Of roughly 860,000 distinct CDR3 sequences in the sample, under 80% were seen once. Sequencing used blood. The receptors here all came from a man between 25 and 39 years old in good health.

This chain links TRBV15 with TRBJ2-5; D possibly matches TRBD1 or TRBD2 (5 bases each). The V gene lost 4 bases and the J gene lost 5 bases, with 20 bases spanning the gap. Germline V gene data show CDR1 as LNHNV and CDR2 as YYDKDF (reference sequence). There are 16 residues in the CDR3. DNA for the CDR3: TGTGCCACCAGCACCATAGGGGTTACTAGTTCCGAGACCCAGTACTTC. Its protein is CATSTIGVTSSETQYF. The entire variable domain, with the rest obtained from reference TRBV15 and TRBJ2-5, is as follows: DAMVIQNPRYQVTQFGKPVTLSCSQTLNHNVMYWYQQKSSQAPKLLFHYYDKDFNNEADTPDNFQSRRPNTSFCFLDIRSPGLGDTAMYLCATSTIGVTSSETQYFGPGTRLLVL.

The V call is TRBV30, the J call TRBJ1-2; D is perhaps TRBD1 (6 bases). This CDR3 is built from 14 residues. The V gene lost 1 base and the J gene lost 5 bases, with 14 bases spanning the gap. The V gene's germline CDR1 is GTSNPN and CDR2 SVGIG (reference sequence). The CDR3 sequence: CAWSGTEIFYGYTF. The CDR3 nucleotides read TGTGCCTGGAGTGGGACAGAAATATTTTATGGCTACACCTTC.

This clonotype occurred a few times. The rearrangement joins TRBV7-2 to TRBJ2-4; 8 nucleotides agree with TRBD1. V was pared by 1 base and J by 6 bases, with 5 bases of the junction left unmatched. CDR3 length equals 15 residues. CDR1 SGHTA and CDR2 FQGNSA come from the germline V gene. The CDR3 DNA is TGTGCCAGCAGCTTAGGGACAGGGCTGGGAAACATTCAGTACTTC. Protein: CASSLGTGLGNIQYF.

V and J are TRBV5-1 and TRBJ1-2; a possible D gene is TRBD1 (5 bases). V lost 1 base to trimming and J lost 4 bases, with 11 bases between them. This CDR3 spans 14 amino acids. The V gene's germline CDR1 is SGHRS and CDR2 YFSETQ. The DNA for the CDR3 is TGCGCCAGCAGCTTGTCAGGGATCGGCTATGGCTACACCTTC. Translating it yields CASSLSGIGYGYTF.

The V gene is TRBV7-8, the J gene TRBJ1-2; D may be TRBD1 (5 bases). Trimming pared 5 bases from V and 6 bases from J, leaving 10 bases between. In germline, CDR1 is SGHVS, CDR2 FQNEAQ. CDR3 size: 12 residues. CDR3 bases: TGTGCCAGCAGCCCCCGACAGAATGGCTACACCTTC. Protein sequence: CASSPRQNGYTF.

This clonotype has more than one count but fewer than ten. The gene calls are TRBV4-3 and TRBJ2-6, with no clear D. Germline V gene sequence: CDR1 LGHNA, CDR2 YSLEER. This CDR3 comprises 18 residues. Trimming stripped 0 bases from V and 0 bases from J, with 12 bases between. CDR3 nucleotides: TGCGCCAGCAGCCAAGATCTACCGGAGCGCTCTGGGGCCAACGTCCTGACTTTC. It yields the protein CASSQDLPERSGANVLTF.

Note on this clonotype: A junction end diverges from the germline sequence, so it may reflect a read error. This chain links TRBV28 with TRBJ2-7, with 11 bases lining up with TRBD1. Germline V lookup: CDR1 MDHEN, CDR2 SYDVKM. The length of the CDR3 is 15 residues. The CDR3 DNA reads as TGTACCAGCAGTTTAGGACAGGGGGCGGCCTACGAGCAGTACTTC. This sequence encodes CTSSLGQGAAYEQYF.

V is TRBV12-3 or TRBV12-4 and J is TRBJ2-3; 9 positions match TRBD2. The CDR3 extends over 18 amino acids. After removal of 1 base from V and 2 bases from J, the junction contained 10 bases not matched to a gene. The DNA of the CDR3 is TGTGCCAGCAGTTTAGACAGAGCCGAGCGGGGGGTCACAGATACGCAGTATTTT. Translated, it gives CASSLDRAERGVTDTQYF.

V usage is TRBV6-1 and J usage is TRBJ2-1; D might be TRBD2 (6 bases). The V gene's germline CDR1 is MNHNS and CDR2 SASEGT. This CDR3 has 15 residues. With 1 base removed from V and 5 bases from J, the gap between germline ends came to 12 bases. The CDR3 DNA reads TGTGCCAGCAGTGAAGTAAGCGGGTACCACAATGAGCAGTTCTTC. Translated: CASSEVSGYHNEQFF.

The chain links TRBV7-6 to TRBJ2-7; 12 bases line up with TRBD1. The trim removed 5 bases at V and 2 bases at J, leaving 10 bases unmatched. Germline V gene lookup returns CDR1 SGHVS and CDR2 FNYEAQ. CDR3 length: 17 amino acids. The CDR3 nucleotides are TGTGCCAGCAGCCTACTGCCGGGACAGGGGGCCACCTACGAGCAGTACTTC. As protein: CASSLLPGQGATYEQYF.

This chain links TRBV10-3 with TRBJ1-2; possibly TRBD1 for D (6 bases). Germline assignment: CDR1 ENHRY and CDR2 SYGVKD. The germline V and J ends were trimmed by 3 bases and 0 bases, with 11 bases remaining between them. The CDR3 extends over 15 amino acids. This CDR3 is CAISDRGLSNYGYTF. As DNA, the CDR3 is TGTGCCATCAGTGACAGGGGCCTTTCTAACTATGGCTACACCTTC.

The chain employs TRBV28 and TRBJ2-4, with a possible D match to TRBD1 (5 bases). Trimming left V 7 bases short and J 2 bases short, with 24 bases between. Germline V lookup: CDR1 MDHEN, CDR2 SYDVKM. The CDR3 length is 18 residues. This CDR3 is CASTTPLRGPITKNIQYF. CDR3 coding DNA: TGTGCCAGCACCACTCCACTAAGGGGTCCGATAACCAAAAACATTCAGTACTTC.

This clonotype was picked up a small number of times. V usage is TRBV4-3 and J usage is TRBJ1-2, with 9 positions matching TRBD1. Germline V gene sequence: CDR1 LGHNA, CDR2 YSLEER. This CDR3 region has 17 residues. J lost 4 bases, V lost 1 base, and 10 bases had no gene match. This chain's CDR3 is CASSQGISGTGTYGYTF. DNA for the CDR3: TGCGCCAGCAGCCAAGGGATTTCGGGGACAGGGACCTATGGCTACACCTTC.

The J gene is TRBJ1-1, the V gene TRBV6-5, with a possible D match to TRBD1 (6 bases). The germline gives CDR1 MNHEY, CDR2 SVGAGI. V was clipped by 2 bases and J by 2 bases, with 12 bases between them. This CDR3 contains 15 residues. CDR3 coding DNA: TGTGCCAGCAGTTACGGGACAAGGTCAAACACTGAAGCTTTCTTT. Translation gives CASSYGTRSNTEAFF.

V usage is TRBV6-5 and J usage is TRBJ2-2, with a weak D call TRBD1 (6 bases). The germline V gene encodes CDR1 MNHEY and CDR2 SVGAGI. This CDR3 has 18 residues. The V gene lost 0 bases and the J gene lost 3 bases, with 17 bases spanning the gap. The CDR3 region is CASSYSIRDTYDTGELFF. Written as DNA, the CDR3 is TGTGCCAGCAGTTACTCCATACGGGACACATATGACACCGGGGAGCTGTTTTTT.

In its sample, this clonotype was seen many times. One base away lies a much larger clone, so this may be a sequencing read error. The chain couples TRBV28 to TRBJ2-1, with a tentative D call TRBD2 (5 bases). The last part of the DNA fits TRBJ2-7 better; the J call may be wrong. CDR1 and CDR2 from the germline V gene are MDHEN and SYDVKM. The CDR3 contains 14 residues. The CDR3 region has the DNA TGTGCCAGCAGAGCAGCTGCTGACTACAATGAGCAGTACTTC. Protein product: CASRAAADYNEQYF.

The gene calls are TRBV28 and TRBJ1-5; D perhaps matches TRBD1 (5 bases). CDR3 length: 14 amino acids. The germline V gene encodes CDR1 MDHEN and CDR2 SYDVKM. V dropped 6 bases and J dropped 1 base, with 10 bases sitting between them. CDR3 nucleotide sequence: TGTGCCAGCAGCGGGGGTGTAAGCAATCAGCCCCAGCATTTT. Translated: CASSGGVSNQPQHF.

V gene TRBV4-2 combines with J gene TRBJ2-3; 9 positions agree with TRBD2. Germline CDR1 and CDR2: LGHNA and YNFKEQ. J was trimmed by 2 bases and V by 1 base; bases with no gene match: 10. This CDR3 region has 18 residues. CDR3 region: CASSQVGRGGAVTDTQYF. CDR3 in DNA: TGTGCCAGCAGCCAAGTGGGTCGCGGGGGGGCAGTCACAGATACGCAGTATTTT.